This TCR beta chain was sequenced during a study of molecular identifiers for immune sequencing clone quantification. Whole-study findings and limits: Reports indicate spiked Jurkat TCR RNA from one cell could be found among roughly 980,000 naive cells.

The V end was cut by 6 bases, the J end by 3 bases, with 13 bases between. The CDR3 extends over 14 amino acids. Germline CDR1 reads MNHEY; CDR2 reads SVGAGI. As for this clonotype: Its antigen remains unknown.

TCRdb reprocessed the PCR reads with MiXCR, giving one entry per CDR3 protein. The data contain about 640,000 distinct CDR3 sequences, about 20% of them singletons. The TCR sequence derives from a human donor in good health. Some libraries in this study had Jurkat cell RNA spiked in. The sequencing sample was made of naive CD8+ T cells from blood, with Jurkat cell RNA spiked in. Subset reported: FACS-sorted CD8+CD4-CCR7+CD45RA+ naive T cells. The chain joins TRBV6-5 to TRBJ2-3, with D tentatively TRBD2 (7 bases). The CDR3 sequence: CASSYGGQTDTQYF. For the CDR3, the DNA is TGTGCCAGCAGCTACGGGGGGCAGACAGATACGCAGTATTTT.